This T cell receptor (beta chain) was captured in a study of identical twins. The CDR3 contains 11 residues. Per germline, CDR1 SQVTM and CDR2 ANQGSEA. V was trimmed by 5 bases and J by 4 bases, leaving 8 bases between them. This clonotype has a count of ten or more. Its antigen is as yet unknown. The study's findings and limits: Invariant cells of the MAIT and iNKT types might have partly distorted the zero-insertion analyses.

TCRdb passed the 5' RACE reads through MiXCR, listing each CDR3 protein once. The sample holds about 890,000 distinct CDR3 sequences; approximately 13% are singletons and the top ten take around 1.5%. These same records also appear under a second study, on yellow fever vaccine responses in identical twins. That paper adds: Among the twins, the vaccine T cell response reportedly seemed partly convergent and partly personalized.

The chain has TRBV29-1 and TRBJ2-5; D gene ambiguous. This receptor was identified in a woman aged 18-29 years in good health. The sample was PBMCs. CDR3 sequence: CSVSRPETQYF. DNA of the CDR3: TGCAGCGTTTCCAGGCCAGAGACCCAGTACTTC.